This T cell receptor (beta chain) derives from a study of OX40 agonist ivuxolimab in advanced cancers. Regarding the complete study: Ivuxolimab, which targeted the costimulatory receptor OX40 (CD134), was an agonistic, fully human IgG2 monoclonal antibody. The dose-escalation cohort was around 84% male with a mean age of approximately 60 years, ranging from roughly 20 to 80. Intravenous ivuxolimab was administered to patients every 2 weeks at six dose levels: 0.01, 0.1, 0.3, 1.5, 3 and 10 mg/kg. The paper describes the monotherapy dose-escalation part (N of about 50 patients) of the phase I trial of ivuxolimab. Patients were allowed to have had prior anti-PD-1, anti-PD-L1 or anti-CTLA-4 therapy, and 40% of the dose-escalation patients had been treated with checkpoint inhibitors. Three dose-escalation patients achieved partial responses, one with hepatocellular carcinoma and two with cutaneous melanoma. Among the roughly 52 dose-escalation patients, approximately 20 had hepatocellular carcinoma, approximately 15 melanoma, 9 renal cell carcinoma and 9 head and neck cancer. Peripheral TCRbeta sequencing aimed to test whether ivuxolimab altered TCR sequence diversity and caused clonal T-cell expansion. Results and caveats for the whole study, not just this receptor: In the 0.1-3.0 mg/kg groups, partial responders were among the patients with the lowest normalized peripheral clonal expansion, particularly in CD8+ T cells. Which antigens the clonally expanded peripheral T cells were specific for was not determined. At doses of 0.1 to 3.0 mg/kg, clonal expansion of both CD4+ and CD8+ blood T cells was observed from baseline to week 6. After ivuxolimab, more expanded clones were found on average in CD8+ T cells than in CD4+ T cells. Low levels of normalized T-cell clonal expansion were also seen in some nonresponding patients.

Genomic DNA was extracted from sorted cells for sequencing of the TCRbeta CDR3 region. The immunoSEQ Assay was used for sequencing of TCRbeta CDR3 regions. The table was pulled from immuneACCESS by TCRdb, which kept in-frame rearrangements only. Such tables lose some clones; where checked, under half of the loss comes from unresolved V genes, and the rest has no known cause. Here the sample has over 75,000 clones; about nine tenths occur a single time. The ten largest make up roughly 1.5% of the sample. Patients with autoimmune disease history or receiving systemic immunosuppression were excluded from the trial. Peripheral blood for TCR sequencing was drawn from every dose cohort at baseline, at cycle 4 day 1 and at cycle 7 day 1. Samples came from an open-label, multicenter, first-in-human phase I dose-escalation trial of ivuxolimab. The trial enrolled adults with locally advanced or metastatic head and neck squamous cell, hepatocellular, melanoma or renal cell carcinoma. CD4+ and CD8+ T cells were sorted separately from peripheral blood before TCR sequencing.

CDR1 MNHEY and CDR2 SMNVEV were looked up in the germline V gene (reference sequence). The CDR3 contains 15 residues, cysteine and phenylalanine counted. The retained sequence is limited to the CDR3, 45 bases, with the frame set at the first base. Germline trimming: 4 bases from V, 5 bases from J; junction bases outside gene matches: 5. For this clone: Its antigen is currently not known. The input lacks base qualities; no much larger clone sits a single base away.

The receptor chain draws on TRBV27 and TRBJ2-2; TRBD1 fits 9 bases in the junction. The source material was CD4+ or CD8+ T cells sorted from blood, sampled in a trial of the OX40 agonist ivuxolimab. The receptor was derived from an adult with an advanced solid tumor such as melanoma, head and neck, liver or kidney cancer. Read as DNA, the sequence is TGTGCCAGCAGTTGGGGACAGGGCCGGACCGGGGAGCTGTTTTTT. Its protein reads: CASSWGQGRTGELFF.